This T cell receptor (beta chain) was recorded in a study of T cells after yellow fever vaccination. Turning to the study itself: In the case of low-cell-number fractions, SMART-Seq v4 Ultra Low Input was used for preparation. General observations from the study: Most clones from primary vaccination resurfaced after the booster (about 96% CD4, 70% to 90% CD8). Few clonotypes appeared in both CD4 and CD8 compartments.

This clonotype was counted ten times or more. What it binds is not known. The CDR3 spans 19 residues. The trim removed 0 bases at V and 4 bases at J, leaving 11 bases unmatched. Per the germline V gene, CDR1 is SGHNT and CDR2 is YYREEE (reference sequence). For TCR, cDNA came from 5'RACE template switching, which added a universal primer site and UMIs. TCRdb redid the calling of the 5' RACE reads with MiXCR, one entry per CDR3 protein. This repertoire shows just under 30,000 distinct CDR3 sequences, 5% found once; its top ten account for just over 40%. The receptor was isolated from a man between 25 and 39 years old who received the YFV17D yellow fever vaccine. Sample: CD8+ T cells sorted from PBMCs, taken 10 days after the yellow fever booster vaccination. This sequence joins TRBV5-4 and TRBJ2-1, with 12 bases matching TRBD2. The CDR3 coding sequence is TGTGCCAGCAGCTTGGCCGCACTAGCGGGAGGCCATCCGTACAATGAGCAGTTCTTC. As protein: CASSLAALAGGHPYNEQFF.